A selection of T cell receptor beta chains follows, all from one sample in a study of human T cells and chemical hapten exposure. Using its own MiXCR run on the RACE reads, TCRdb lists one record per CDR3 protein. This table has nearly 350,000 distinct CDR3 sequences, 5.5% to 8% appearing once. This material consisted of whole blood, taken in connection with sensitization to the hapten diphenylcyclopropenone (DPC). All receptors come from a woman between 18 and 30 years old with alopecia areata. Some clones in this sample may be carry-over from other donors' samples. The CDR3 runs from the conserved cysteine through the conserved F or W. D genes are given only for firm matches. Clone size is stated in some rows and not others, as once, few, many or a class when expanded.

clone_size,cdr3_length,j_call,d_call,v_call,cdr3_aa,cdr3_nt
few,19,TRBJ1-2,TRBD1,TRBV28,CASSLPDGTGTKRGYGYTF,TGTGCCAGCAGTTTACCCGATGGGACAGGGACGAAGAGGGGCTATGGCTACACCTTC
few,15,TRBJ1-5,-,TRBV20-1,CSAREGRNSNQPQHF,TGCAGTGCTAGAGAAGGAAGAAATAGCAATCAGCCCCAGCATTTT
many,10,TRBJ1-5,-,TRBV28,CATQQGPQHF,TGTGCCACTCAACAGGGGCCCCAGCATTTT
many,13,TRBJ2-3,TRBD2,TRBV10-3,CAAGAGGTDTQYF,TGTGCCGCCGGTGCGGGGGGCACAGATACGCAGTATTTT
medium-sized,13,TRBJ1-5,TRBD1,TRBV10-2,CASRDSRGQPQHF,TGCGCCAGCCGGGACAGCCGAGGTCAGCCCCAGCATTTT
-,16,TRBJ2-7,-,TRBV27,CASSWNLGTGTYEQYF,TGTGCCAGCAGCTGGAACTTAGGGACGGGTACCTACGAGCAGTACTTC
few,16,TRBJ1-6,TRBD1,TRBV20-1,CSAEFSGTGANSPLHF,TGCAGTGCTGAATTCTCCGGGACAGGAGCTAATTCACCCCTCCACTTT
few,14,TRBJ1-1,-,TRBV4-3,CASSQAKGNTEAFF,TGCGCCAGCAGCCAAGCGAAGGGGAACACTGAAGCTTTCTTT
-,14,TRBJ1-1,-,TRBV5-1,CASSWEGGPTEAFF,TGCGCCAGCAGCTGGGAGGGAGGGCCCACTGAAGCTTTCTTT
few,11,TRBJ2-6,-,TRBV6-2/TRBV6-3,CASSFPNVLTF,TGTGCCAGCAGCTTCCCCAACGTCCTGACTTTC
many,11,TRBJ2-7,-,TRBV28,CASSLRAEQYF,TGTGCCAGCAGTTTGCGTGCGGAGCAGTACTTC
many,13,TRBJ1-5,-,TRBV6-2/TRBV6-3,CASRDRINQPQHF,TGTGCCAGCAGGGATAGGATTAATCAGCCCCAGCATTTT
few,15,TRBJ2-5,-,TRBV5-1,CASSLGGENQETQYF,TGCGCCAGCAGCTTGGGCGGGGAAAACCAAGAGACCCAGTACTTC
many,16,TRBJ2-5,-,TRBV3-1,CASSQEEGSFQETQYF,TGTGCCAGCAGCCAAGAAGAGGGGTCTTTCCAAGAGACCCAGTACTTC
many,14,TRBJ2-2,-,TRBV7-8,CASSLRSSTGELFF,TGTGCCAGCAGCTTACGGAGTAGCACCGGGGAGCTGTTTTTT
-,13,TRBJ1-4,-,TRBV28,CASSSSLSEKLFF,TGTGCCAGCAGCTCCTCTTTGAGTGAAAAACTGTTTTTT
few,16,TRBJ1-4,TRBD1,TRBV6-6,CASRSPVRGKGEKLFF,TGTGCCAGCAGATCCCCCGTCAGGGGGAAAGGCGAAAAACTGTTTTTT
-,16,TRBJ2-3,-,TRBV13,CASSARGPAEPDTQYF,TGTGCCAGCAGCGCCCGGGGACCAGCGGAACCAGATACGCAGTATTTT
many,13,TRBJ1-2,-,TRBV18,CASSPIRDGGYTF,TGTGCCAGCTCACCAATCAGGGATGGTGGCTACACCTTC
-,15,TRBJ2-3,-,TRBV5-1,CASSEGPSSTDTQYF,TGCGCCAGCAGCGAGGGACCTTCTAGCACAGATACGCAGTATTTT
few,19,TRBJ2-2,-,TRBV21-1,CASSKAGIAGGANTGELFF,TGTGCCAGCAGCAAAGCAGGGATAGCGGGGGGCGCGAACACCGGGGAGCTGTTTTTT
-,16,TRBJ1-2,-,TRBV9,CASSVDLGTRSYGYTF,TGTGCCAGCAGCGTAGATTTGGGGACCAGAAGCTATGGCTACACCTTC
-,16,TRBJ1-2,TRBD1,TRBV4-2,CASSQDFEGAAYGYTF,TGTGCCAGCAGCCAAGATTTCGAGGGGGCGGCCTATGGCTACACCTTC
few,17,TRBJ2-3,-,TRBV7-9,CASSPTSRGPSTDTQYF,TGTGCCAGCAGCCCCACCTCCCGGGGGCCCAGCACAGATACGCAGTATTTT
-,12,TRBJ1-1,-,TRBV7-3,CASSLTGYEAFF,TGTGCCAGCAGCTTAACAGGGTACGAAGCTTTCTTT
many,18,TRBJ2-5,-,TRBV6-2/TRBV6-3,CASSSLPGRRTGPETQYF,TGTGCCAGCAGTTCTCTCCCGGGACGGAGAACTGGTCCGGAGACCCAGTACTTC
-,13,TRBJ1-1,-,TRBV27,CASSTALYAEAFF,TGTGCCAGCAGTACAGCACTTTACGCTGAAGCTTTCTTT
-,16,TRBJ2-5,TRBD2,TRBV6-5,CASSYSTSGGQETQYF,TGTGCCAGCAGTTACAGTACTAGCGGGGGGCAAGAGACCCAGTACTTC
-,13,TRBJ1-2,-,TRBV2,CASSEAAVYGYTF,TGTGCCAGCAGTGAAGCGGCGGTTTATGGCTACACCTTC
few,13,TRBJ2-7,-,TRBV5-1,CASSTPSRSEQYF,TGCGCCAGCAGCACCCCCTCGAGGAGTGAGCAGTACTTC
many,16,TRBJ2-1,TRBD1,TRBV6-5,CASSGQGRSSYNEQFF,TGTGCCAGCAGTGGACAGGGGAGAAGCTCCTACAATGAGCAGTTCTTC
many,16,TRBJ2-3,-,TRBV7-2,CASSPPWGTGTDTQYF,TGTGCCAGCAGCCCCCCTTGGGGGACCGGCACAGATACGCAGTATTTT
few,15,TRBJ2-2,-,TRBV20-1,CSAKQGGGGTGELFF,TGCAGTGCCAAACAGGGAGGGGGAGGCACCGGGGAGCTGTTTTTT
-,13,TRBJ2-3,TRBD1,TRBV20-1,CSALGTATDTQYF,TGCAGTGCCTTGGGGACAGCCACAGATACGCAGTATTTT
-,13,TRBJ2-7,-,TRBV29-1,CSVAPGVSYEQYF,TGCAGCGTTGCCCCAGGGGTCTCCTACGAGCAGTACTTC
few,14,TRBJ2-3,-,TRBV20-1,CSARSFTGVDTQYF,TGCAGTGCTAGATCCTTCACCGGGGTAGATACGCAGTATTTT
-,13,TRBJ2-1,-,TRBV7-6,CASSLSAGSEQFF,TGTGCCAGCAGCCTAAGTGCAGGGAGTGAGCAGTTCTTC
-,15,TRBJ1-5,TRBD1,TRBV6-5,CASSYDGTANQPQHF,TGTGCCAGCAGTTACGACGGGACAGCCAATCAGCCCCAGCATTTT
-,16,TRBJ2-7,TRBD2,TRBV7-9,CASSPPGTSGVGEQYF,TGTGCCAGCAGCCCGCCCGGGACTAGCGGGGTCGGCGAGCAGTACTTC
few,14,TRBJ1-1,-,TRBV28,CASSLRQVNTEAFF,TGTGCCAGCAGTCTCCGACAGGTTAACACTGAAGCTTTCTTT
many,14,TRBJ2-7,-,TRBV10-3,CAISESTGRDEQYF,TGTGCCATCAGTGAGTCAACAGGGAGGGACGAGCAGTACTTC
many,16,TRBJ1-3,-,TRBV20-1,CSAAVVRGASGNTIYF,TGCAGTGCTGCCGTCGTCCGGGGGGCGTCCGGAAACACCATATATTTT
few,14,TRBJ2-1,-,TRBV5-6,CASNTNRPDNEQFF,TGTGCCAGTAACACAAACAGACCAGACAATGAGCAGTTCTTC
few,15,TRBJ2-3,-,TRBV7-2,CASSLDIGPLDTQYF,TGTGCCAGCAGCTTAGACATCGGTCCCCTAGATACGCAGTATTTT
few,15,TRBJ2-7,TRBD1,TRBV4-1,CASSLATGGRYEQYF,TGCGCCAGCAGCCTAGCGACAGGGGGCCGATACGAGCAGTACTTC
-,13,TRBJ1-1,-,TRBV4-3,CASQKVGNTEAFF,TGCGCCAGCCAAAAAGTAGGGAACACTGAAGCTTTCTTT
many,13,TRBJ2-3,-,TRBV6-1,CASSSRAADTQYF,TGTGCCAGCAGTTCAAGGGCGGCGGATACGCAGTATTTT
-,13,TRBJ1-5,-,TRBV6-6,CASSYSADQPQHF,TGTGCCAGCAGTTACTCGGCCGATCAGCCCCAGCATTTT
many,15,TRBJ2-3,-,TRBV4-2,CASSQDRQGRNTQYF,TGTGCCAGCAGCCAAGATCGGCAGGGTAGAAATACGCAGTATTTT
few,14,TRBJ1-1,TRBD1,TRBV12-3/TRBV12-4,CASSTSDRAAEAFF,TGTGCCAGCAGTACCTCGGACAGGGCTGCTGAAGCTTTCTTT
few,13,TRBJ1-6,-,TRBV7-2,CASSSGWNSPLHF,TGTGCCAGCAGCTCAGGGTGGAATTCACCCCTCCACTTT